This T cell receptor beta chain was profiled in a study of T cell responses to AZD1222 COVID-19 vaccine. The study's findings and limits: Spike was spanned by vaccine-associated CD4 TCRs, which were dominant at 160-218 and 743-854.

This clone was detected once. Its target is unknown. With V trimmed by 8 bases and J by 5 bases, 9 bases remained unmatched. There are 14 residues in the CDR3. Germline-derived CDR1 and CDR2 are MDHEN and SYDVKM. Data came from immunoSEQ multiplex PCR; TCRdb stores just in-frame clones and leaves some out. The repertoire holds about 130,000 clones, with roughly 90% as singletons. The chain carries TRBV28 and TRBJ2-7; 10 bases fit TRBD2. The receptor's source is an adult in good health. Sequencing was performed on peripheral blood, taken on day 0 of AZD1222 vaccination. DNA of the CDR3: TGTGCCAGCGCGGGGCTAGCGGGAGTTCACGAGCAGTACTTC. Its translation: CASAGLAGVHEQYF.